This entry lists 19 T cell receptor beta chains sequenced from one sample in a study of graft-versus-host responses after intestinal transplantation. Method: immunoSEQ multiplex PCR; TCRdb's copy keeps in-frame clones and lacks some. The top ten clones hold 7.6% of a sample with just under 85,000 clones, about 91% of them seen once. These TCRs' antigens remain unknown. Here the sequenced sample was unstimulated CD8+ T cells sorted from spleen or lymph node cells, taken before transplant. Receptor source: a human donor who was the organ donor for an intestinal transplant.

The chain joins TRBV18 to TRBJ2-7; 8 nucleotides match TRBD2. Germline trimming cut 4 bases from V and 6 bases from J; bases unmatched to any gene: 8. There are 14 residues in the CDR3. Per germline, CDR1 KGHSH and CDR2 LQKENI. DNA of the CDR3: TGTGCCAGCTCACGGGGACTAGAGGAACTCGAGCAGTACTTC. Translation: CASSRGLEELEQYF.

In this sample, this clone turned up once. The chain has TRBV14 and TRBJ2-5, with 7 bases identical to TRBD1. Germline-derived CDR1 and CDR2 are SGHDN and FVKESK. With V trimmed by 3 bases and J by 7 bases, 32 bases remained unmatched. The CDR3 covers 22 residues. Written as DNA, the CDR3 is TGTGCCAGCAGCCAGAGTCTTGCTAGGTGGAGAAGTGGGGACAGCCCAGCATGGACCCAGTACTTC. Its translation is CASSQSLARWRSGDSPAWTQYF.

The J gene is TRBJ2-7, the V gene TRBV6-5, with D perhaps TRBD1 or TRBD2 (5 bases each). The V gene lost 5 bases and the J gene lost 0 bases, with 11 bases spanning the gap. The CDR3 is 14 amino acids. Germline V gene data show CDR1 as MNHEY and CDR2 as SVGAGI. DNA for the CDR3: TGTGCCAGCAGTGGGACCTTGAGCTCCTACGAGCAGTACTTC. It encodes CASSGTLSSYEQYF.

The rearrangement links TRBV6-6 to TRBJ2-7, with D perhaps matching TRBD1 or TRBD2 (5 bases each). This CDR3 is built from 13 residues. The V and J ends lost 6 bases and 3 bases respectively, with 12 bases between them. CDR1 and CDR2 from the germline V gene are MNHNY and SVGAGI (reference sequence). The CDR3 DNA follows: TGTGCCAGCAGCTGGGACCGACTCTACGAGCAGTACTTC. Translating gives CASSWDRLYEQYF.

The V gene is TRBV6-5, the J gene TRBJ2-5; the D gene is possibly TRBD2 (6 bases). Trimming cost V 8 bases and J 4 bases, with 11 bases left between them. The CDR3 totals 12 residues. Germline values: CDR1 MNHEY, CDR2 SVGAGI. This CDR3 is CASGLGGETQYF. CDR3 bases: TGTGCCAGCGGGCTGGGGGGAGAGACCCAGTACTTC.

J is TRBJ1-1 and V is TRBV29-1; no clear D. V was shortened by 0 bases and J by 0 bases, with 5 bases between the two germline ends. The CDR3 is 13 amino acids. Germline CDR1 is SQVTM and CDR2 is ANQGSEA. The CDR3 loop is CSVEDYMNTEAFF. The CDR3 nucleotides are TGCAGCGTTGAAGATTATATGAACACTGAAGCTTTCTTT.

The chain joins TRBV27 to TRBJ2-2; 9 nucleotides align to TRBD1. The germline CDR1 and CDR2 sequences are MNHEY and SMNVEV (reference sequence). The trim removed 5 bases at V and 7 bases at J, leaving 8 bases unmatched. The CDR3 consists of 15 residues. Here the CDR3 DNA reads TGTGCCAGCAGTATAACAGGGGGCCGGGGCGGGGAGCTGTTTTTT. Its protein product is CASSITGGRGGELFF.

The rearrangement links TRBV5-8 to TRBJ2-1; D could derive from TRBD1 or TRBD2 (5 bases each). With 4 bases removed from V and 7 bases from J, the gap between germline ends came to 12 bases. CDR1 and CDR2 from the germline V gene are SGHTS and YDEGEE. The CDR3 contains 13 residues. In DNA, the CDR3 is TGTGCCAGCAGCGGGGACGTGTTGAATGAGCAGTTCTTC. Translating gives CASSGDVLNEQFF.

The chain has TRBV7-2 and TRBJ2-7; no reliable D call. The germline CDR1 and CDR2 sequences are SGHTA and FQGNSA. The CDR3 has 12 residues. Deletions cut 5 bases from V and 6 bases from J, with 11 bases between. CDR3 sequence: CASSPPNAEQYF. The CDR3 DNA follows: TGTGCCAGCAGCCCCCCGAACGCCGAGCAGTACTTC.

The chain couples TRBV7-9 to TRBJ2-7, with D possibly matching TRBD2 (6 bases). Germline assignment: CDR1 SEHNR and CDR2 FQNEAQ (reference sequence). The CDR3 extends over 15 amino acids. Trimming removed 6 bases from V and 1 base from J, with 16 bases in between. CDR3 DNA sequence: TGTGCCAGCAGTTCCATGGGACTTAATTCCTACGAGCAGTACTTC. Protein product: CASSSMGLNSYEQYF.

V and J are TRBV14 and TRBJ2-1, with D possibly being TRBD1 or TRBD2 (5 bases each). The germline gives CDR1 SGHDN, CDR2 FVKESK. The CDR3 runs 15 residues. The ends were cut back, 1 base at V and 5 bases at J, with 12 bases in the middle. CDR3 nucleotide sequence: TGTGCCAGCAGCCAAGCCTGGGACCCGAACAATGAGCAGTTCTTC. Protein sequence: CASSQAWDPNNEQFF.

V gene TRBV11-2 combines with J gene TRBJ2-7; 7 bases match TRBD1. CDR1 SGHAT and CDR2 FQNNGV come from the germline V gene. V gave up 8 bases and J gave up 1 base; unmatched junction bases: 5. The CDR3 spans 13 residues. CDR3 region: CASGQALSYEQYF. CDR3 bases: TGTGCCAGCGGACAGGCCTTGTCCTACGAGCAGTACTTC.

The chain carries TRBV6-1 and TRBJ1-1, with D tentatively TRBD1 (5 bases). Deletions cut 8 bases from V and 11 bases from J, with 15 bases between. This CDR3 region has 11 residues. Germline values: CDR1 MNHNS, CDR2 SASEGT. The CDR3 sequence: CASLKGPEAFF. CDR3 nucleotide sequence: TGTGCCAGCCTGAAGGGGCCAGAGGCTTTCTTT.

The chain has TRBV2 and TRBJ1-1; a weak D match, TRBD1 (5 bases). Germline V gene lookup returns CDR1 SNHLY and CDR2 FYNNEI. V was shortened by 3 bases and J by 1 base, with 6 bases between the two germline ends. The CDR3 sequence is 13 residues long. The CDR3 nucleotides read TGTGCCAGCAGTGAGGACACGAACACTGAAGCTTTCTTT. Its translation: CASSEDTNTEAFF.

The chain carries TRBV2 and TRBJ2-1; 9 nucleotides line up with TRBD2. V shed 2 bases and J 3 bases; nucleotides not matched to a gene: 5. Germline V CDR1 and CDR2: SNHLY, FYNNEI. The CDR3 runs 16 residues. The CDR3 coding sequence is TGTGCCAGCAGTGAAACGCGGGAGGGAGTCTACAATGAGCAGTTCTTC. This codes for CASSETREGVYNEQFF. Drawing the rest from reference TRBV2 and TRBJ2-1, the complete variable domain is EPEVTQTPSHQVTQMGQEVILRCVPISNHLYFYWYRQILGQKVEFLVSFYNNEISEKSEIFDDQFSVERPDGSNFTLKIRSTKLEDSAMYFCASSETREGVYNEQFFGPGTRLTVL.

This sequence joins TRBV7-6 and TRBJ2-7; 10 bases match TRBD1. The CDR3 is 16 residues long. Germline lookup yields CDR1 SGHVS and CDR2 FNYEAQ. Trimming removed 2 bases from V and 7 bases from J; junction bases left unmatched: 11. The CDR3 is CASSLLFDRGRDEQYF. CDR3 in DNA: TGTGCCAGCAGCTTATTATTTGACAGGGGGCGAGATGAGCAGTACTTC.

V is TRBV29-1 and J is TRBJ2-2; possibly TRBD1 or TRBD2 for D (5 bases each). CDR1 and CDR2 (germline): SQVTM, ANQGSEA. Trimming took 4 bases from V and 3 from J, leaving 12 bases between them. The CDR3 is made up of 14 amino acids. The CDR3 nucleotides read TGCAGCGTTGCGGGACGAGGTCACACCGGGGAGCTGTTTTTT. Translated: CSVAGRGHTGELFF.

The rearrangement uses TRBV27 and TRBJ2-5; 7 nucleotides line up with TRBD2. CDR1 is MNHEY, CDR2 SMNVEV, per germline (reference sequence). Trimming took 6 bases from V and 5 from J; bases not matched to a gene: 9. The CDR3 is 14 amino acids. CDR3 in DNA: TGTGCCAGCAGAGTAGCGGGCCGGGGGGAGACCCAGTACTTC. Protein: CASRVAGRGETQYF.

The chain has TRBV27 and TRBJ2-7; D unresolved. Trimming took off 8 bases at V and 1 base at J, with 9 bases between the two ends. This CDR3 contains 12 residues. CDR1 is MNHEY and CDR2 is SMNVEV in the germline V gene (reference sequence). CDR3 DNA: TGTGCCAGCGGCTCGTCATCCTACGAGCAGTACTTC. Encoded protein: CASGSSSYEQYF.